Listed below are T cell receptor beta chains from one sample, sequenced in a study of blood T cell repertoires in COVID-19. The table came from immunoSEQ multiplex PCR; TCRdb's copy has only in-frame clones and leaves some out. The sample includes about 35,000 clones, about 90% of them seen just once. Sequencing used peripheral blood. Receptor source: a human donor in a cohort sampled during active COVID-19. Each CDR3 is given with its conserved first and last residue. The D gene is left open where the match is weak.

D gene: .
J gene: TRBJ2-2
V gene: TRBV28
CDR3 protein: CASSLQGNGELFF
CDR3 DNA: TGTGCCAGCAGTCTACAGGGTAACGGGGAGCTGTTTTTT

D gene: TRBD1
J gene: TRBJ1-1
V gene: TRBV5-4
CDR3 protein: CASSNLQGINTEAFF
CDR3 DNA: TGTGCCAGCAGCAACCTACAGGGGATCAACACTGAAGCTTTCTTT

D gene: .
J gene: TRBJ1-2
V gene: TRBV18
CDR3 protein: CASSPLDNSGYTF
CDR3 DNA: TGTGCCAGCTCACCACTTGACAACAGTGGCTACACCTTC

D gene: TRBD2
J gene: TRBJ2-1
V gene: TRBV5-1
CDR3 protein: CASSAGLAGNEQFF
CDR3 DNA: TGCGCCAGCAGCGCGGGACTAGCGGGGAATGAGCAGTTCTTC

D gene: .
J gene: TRBJ1-3
V gene: TRBV7-2
CDR3 protein: CASSQSPSRAGNTIYF
CDR3 DNA: TGTGCCAGCAGCCAATCCCCCAGCAGGGCTGGAAACACCATATATTTT

D gene: .
J gene: TRBJ2-1
V gene: TRBV15
CDR3 protein: CATSRDRPGGFRPYNEQFF
CDR3 DNA: TGTGCCACCAGCAGAGATCGGCCTGGGGGGTTTCGCCCCTACAATGAGCAGTTCTTC

D gene: TRBD2
J gene: TRBJ2-5
V gene: TRBV18
CDR3 protein: CASSGGGSEETQYF
CDR3 DNA: TGTGCCAGCTCAGGCGGGGGGTCGGAAGAGACCCAGTACTTC

D gene: TRBD1
J gene: TRBJ1-1
V gene: TRBV4-3
CDR3 protein: CASSQEGQGLSGAFF
CDR3 DNA: TGCGCCAGCAGCCAAGAGGGACAGGGTTTGTCTGGGGCTTTCTTT

D gene: .
J gene: TRBJ2-7
V gene: TRBV6-2/TRBV6-3
CDR3 protein: CASSYLRGEQYF
CDR3 DNA: TGTGCCAGCAGTTACTTGAGGGGGGAGCAGTACTTC

D gene: .
J gene: TRBJ1-1
V gene: TRBV12-3/TRBV12-4
CDR3 protein: CASSSVNTEAFF
CDR3 DNA: TGTGCCAGCAGTTCAGTGAACACTGAAGCTTTCTTT

D gene: TRBD1
J gene: TRBJ1-2
V gene: TRBV11-2
CDR3 protein: CASSLRTGVVGYTF
CDR3 DNA: TGTGCCAGCAGCTTAAGGACAGGGGTTGTGGGCTACACCTTC